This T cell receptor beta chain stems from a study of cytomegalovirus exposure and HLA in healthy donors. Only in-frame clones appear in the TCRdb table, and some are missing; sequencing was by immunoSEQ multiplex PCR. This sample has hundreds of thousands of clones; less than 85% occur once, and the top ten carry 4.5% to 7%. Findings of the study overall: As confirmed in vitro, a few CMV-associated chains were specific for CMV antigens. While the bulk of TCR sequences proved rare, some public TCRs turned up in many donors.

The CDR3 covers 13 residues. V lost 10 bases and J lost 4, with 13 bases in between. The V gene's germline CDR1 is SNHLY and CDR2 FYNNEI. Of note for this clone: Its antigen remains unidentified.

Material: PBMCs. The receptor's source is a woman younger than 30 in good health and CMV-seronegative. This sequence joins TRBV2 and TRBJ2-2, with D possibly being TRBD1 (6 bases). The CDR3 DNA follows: TGTGCCAAACAGGGAGAGGGCACCGGGGAGCTGTTTTTT. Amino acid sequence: CAKQGEGTGELFF.